One sample yielded the 27 T cell receptor beta chains listed below, sequenced in a study of T cells after yellow fever vaccination. TCRdb analysed the 5' RACE reads with MiXCR anew, one entry per CDR3 protein. Of about 350,000 distinct CDR3 sequences in the sample, roughly 8% were seen once. The sample consisted of PBMCs, taken approximately 47 days after the first yellow fever vaccination. Source of these receptors: a young man who received the YFV17D yellow fever vaccine.

This clonotype was detected a few times. V and J are TRBV2 and TRBJ2-2; possibly TRBD2 for D (6 bases). Looked up from germline, CDR1 is SNHLY and CDR2 is FYNNEI. The CDR3 totals 12 residues. Between the trimmed V and J ends, which lost 6 bases and 5 bases, there was a span of 7 bases. The CDR3 region is CASRGGTGELFF. CDR3 DNA sequence: TGTGCCAGCAGGGGAGGTACCGGGGAGCTGTTTTTT.

This clonotype was seen more than once but under ten times. J is TRBJ2-7 and V is TRBV7-2; D is possibly TRBD2 (5 bases). There are 12 residues in the CDR3. Per germline, CDR1 SGHTA and CDR2 FQGNSA. V was clipped by 4 bases and J by 4 bases, with 8 bases between them. In nucleotides, the CDR3 is TGTGCCAGCAGCTCGAGGGCTTACGAGCAGTACTTC. It codes for CASSSRAYEQYF.

The rearrangement joins TRBV5-1 to TRBJ1-1, with TRBD1 identical over 11 bases. Germline V gene lookup returns CDR1 SGHRS and CDR2 YFSETQ. The length of the CDR3 is 13 residues. The V segment lost 4 bases and the J segment 7 bases; nucleotides outside the gene matches: 3. This chain's CDR3 is CASSPGQGVEAFF. DNA of the CDR3: TGCGCCAGCAGCCCGGGACAGGGGGTTGAAGCTTTCTTT.

A few counts support this clonotype. This chain joins TRBV12-3 or TRBV12-4 and TRBJ2-7; no definite D call. CDR3 length: 14 residues. Deletions cut 6 bases from V and 0 bases from J, with 12 bases between. The CDR3 DNA follows: TGTGCCAGCAGCCGAACCAGGAGCTCCTACGAGCAGTACTTC. Translation: CASSRTRSSYEQYF.

J is TRBJ2-7 and V is TRBV23-1; D perhaps matches TRBD1 (6 bases). TRBV23-1 carries the ORF label, with uncertain function. Trimming cost V 0 bases and J 1 base, with 13 bases left between them. The CDR3 covers 16 residues. The DNA of the CDR3 is TGCGCCAGCAGTCAATCTTCAGGACAGCGATCCTACGAGCAGTACTTC. Its translation: CASSQSSGQRSYEQYF.

This clonotype has more than one count but fewer than ten. This chain uses TRBV7-2 with TRBJ1-2; D possibly corresponds to TRBD1 (6 bases). V was pared by 4 bases and J by 8 bases, with 17 bases between. The CDR3 loop spans 14 amino acids. The germline gives CDR1 SGHTA, CDR2 FQGNSA. This CDR3 is CASSSDRQGQGYTF. The CDR3 nucleotides are TGTGCCAGCAGCTCAGATCGCCAGGGGCAGGGCTACACCTTC.

V and J are TRBV20-1 and TRBJ1-1; D not certain. Germline V gene sequence: CDR1 DFQATT, CDR2 SNEGSKA (reference sequence). CDR3 length equals 14 residues. V was shortened by 6 bases and J by 1 base, with 15 bases between the two germline ends. The CDR3 spells CSARPGPENTEAFF. CDR3 DNA: TGCAGTGCGCGCCCGGGCCCTGAGAACACTGAAGCTTTCTTT.

V and J are TRBV20-1 and TRBJ1-1; D gene ambiguous. Germline V gene data show CDR1 as DFQATT and CDR2 as SNEGSKA (reference sequence). The CDR3 is 13 amino acids. V lost 3 bases and J 0 bases, leaving 8 bases between the germline ends. Written as DNA, the CDR3 is TGCAGTGCTAGTGACCGCGTGAACACTGAAGCTTTCTTT. Translating it yields CSASDRVNTEAFF.

There are a few counts of this clonotype. Sequence at one end of the junction differs from germline and may be a read error. The chain joins TRBV7-7 to TRBJ2-5; TRBD2 matches at 8 bases. The CDR3 length is 15 residues. Germline V gene lookup returns CDR1 SSHAT and CDR2 FNYEAQ (reference sequence). The DNA for the CDR3 is TGTGCTAGCAGTTTAATCGGGGGGGTCGAAGAGACCCAGTACTTC. As protein: CASSLIGGVEETQYF. The full variable domain, its missing parts supplied by reference TRBV7-7 and TRBJ2-5, is GAGVSQSPRYKVTKRGQDVTLRCDPISSHATLYWYQQALGQGPEFLTYFNYEAQPDKSGLPSDRFSAERPEGSISTLTIQRTEQRDSAMYRCASSLIGGVEETQYFGPGTRLLVL.

This clonotype occurred a few times. The chain joins TRBV5-1 to TRBJ1-2; maybe TRBD1 (5 bases). The CDR3 runs 13 residues. CDR1 and CDR2 from the germline V gene are SGHRS and YFSETQ. Trimming shortened V by 2 bases and J by 6 bases, and 11 bases separated the two germline ends. The CDR3 sequence: CASSLKGVDGYTF. As DNA, the CDR3 is TGCGCCAGCAGCTTAAAAGGGGTGGATGGCTACACCTTC.

The chain combines TRBV5-6 with TRBJ1-6; tentative D call: TRBD1 (5 bases). CDR1 is SGHDT and CDR2 is YYEEEE in the germline V gene. This CDR3 has 14 amino acids. V lost 1 base, J lost 9 bases, and 11 bases lay in between. For the CDR3, the DNA is TGTGCCAGCAGCTTGCAGGGCGGAGGTTCACCCCTCCACTTT. Amino acids: CASSLQGGGSPLHF.

At least ten counts were recorded for this clonotype. The rearrangement links TRBV5-1 to TRBJ2-1; no definite D call. The germline gives CDR1 SGHRS, CDR2 YFSETQ. This CDR3 comprises 17 residues. Trimming took off 1 base at V and 0 bases at J, with 14 bases between the two ends. The CDR3 sequence is CASSLQPLASSYNEQFF. CDR3 DNA: TGCGCCAGCAGCTTGCAGCCGCTCGCGAGCTCCTACAATGAGCAGTTCTTC. Drawing the rest from reference TRBV5-1 and TRBJ2-1, the complete variable domain is KAGVTQTPRYLIKTRGQQVTLSCSPISGHRSVSWYQQTPGQGLQFLFEYFSETQRNKGNFPGRFSGRQFSNSRSEMNVSTLELGDSALYLCASSLQPLASSYNEQFFGPGTRLTVL.

This clonotype turned up a few times. V and J are TRBV20-1 and TRBJ1-1; D gene unclear. From germline, CDR1 is DFQATT and CDR2 SNEGSKA (reference sequence). The germline V and J ends were trimmed by 5 bases and 6 bases, with 7 bases remaining between them. CDR3 length equals 10 residues. The CDR3 loop is CSAFTPEAFF. The CDR3 region has the DNA TGCAGTGCTTTTACCCCTGAAGCTTTCTTT.

This clonotype was detected a few times. The rearrangement uses TRBV6-2 or TRBV6-3 and TRBJ1-6; TRBD1 aligns across 7 bases. Germline trimming cut 5 bases from V and 7 bases from J; bases unmatched to any gene: 2. There are 13 residues in the CDR3. Germline CDR1 MNHEY, CDR2 SVGEGT. The CDR3 DNA sequence: TGTGCCAGCAGTACGACAGGGAATTCACCCCTCCACTTT. Translating gives CASSTTGNSPLHF.

The rearrangement links TRBV12-3 or TRBV12-4 to TRBJ2-7; D is possibly TRBD2 (5 bases). The CDR3 consists of 14 residues. The ends were cut back, 8 bases at V and 5 bases at J, with 19 bases in the middle. The CDR3 DNA reads as TGTGCCAGCGGGTTTTCTGAGGGTACGCACGAGCAGTACTTC. Translated, it gives CASGFSEGTHEQYF.

The chain carries TRBV11-2 and TRBJ2-3, with no clear D. CDR3 length equals 21 residues. Deletions cut 1 base from V and 1 base from J, with 27 bases between. Germline V lookup: CDR1 SGHAT, CDR2 FQNNGV. CDR3 coding DNA: TGTGCCAGCAGCTTAGTCGTGTACCCGACGAGCAGACTTCTTGGCACAGATACGCAGTATTTT. Translated, it gives CASSLVVYPTSRLLGTDTQYF. Looking up the rest from reference TRBV11-2 and TRBJ2-3 gives the full variable domain: EAGVAQSPRYKIIEKRQSVAFWCNPISGHATLYWYQQILGQGPKLLIQFQNNGVVDDSQLPKDRFSAERLKGVDSTLKIQPAKLEDSAVYLCASSLVVYPTSRLLGTDTQYFGPGTRLTVL.

This clonotype was seen more than once but under ten times. This chain uses TRBV6-4 with TRBJ2-3, with 9 bases aligning to TRBD1. V lost 6 bases, J lost 2 bases, and 24 bases stayed unmatched. The CDR3 runs to 21 residues. Per the germline V gene, CDR1 is MRHNA and CDR2 is SNTAGT. This CDR3 is CASRTGAEGQGTYEDTDTQYF. In DNA form, the CDR3 reads TGTGCCAGCAGGACGGGGGCAGAGGGACAGGGCACCTATGAAGACACAGATACGCAGTATTTT.

The chain combines TRBV7-2 with TRBJ2-5; 12 positions agree with TRBD2. Trimming took 7 bases from V and 7 from J; bases not matched to a gene: 7. Germline V gene sequence: CDR1 SGHTA, CDR2 FQGNSA. The CDR3 has 14 residues. The CDR3 protein is CASNPSGGGGTQYF. CDR3 in DNA: TGTGCCAGCAACCCTAGCGGGGGGGGAGGGACCCAGTACTTC.

In its sample, this clonotype was seen a few times. The V gene is TRBV20-1, the J gene TRBJ1-5; D gene uncertain. Trimming cost V 3 bases and J 3 bases, with 12 bases left between them. Germline loops: CDR1 DFQATT, CDR2 SNEGSKA (reference sequence). The CDR3 covers 14 residues. Written as DNA, the CDR3 is TGCAGTGCTAGGAGGACTGGTTACAATCAGCCCCAGCATTTT. Amino acid sequence: CSARRTGYNQPQHF.

The rearrangement joins TRBV6-5 to TRBJ2-1; no definite D call. This CDR3 has 15 amino acids. Trimming pared 0 bases from V and 3 bases from J, leaving 9 bases between. The germline CDR1 and CDR2 sequences are MNHEY and SVGAGI. CDR3: CASSYSNLRYNEQFF. Written as DNA, the CDR3 is TGTGCCAGCAGTTACTCGAACTTACGCTACAATGAGCAGTTCTTC.

The V and J genes are TRBV6-2 or TRBV6-3 and TRBJ2-7, with TRBD2 as a possible D gene (5 bases). The V end lost 4 bases, the J end lost 3 bases, and 7 bases lay between the germline ends. This CDR3 is built from 12 residues. CDR1 is MNHEY and CDR2 is SVGEGT in the germline V gene. The CDR3 reads CASSSAGYEQYV. CDR3 bases: TGTGCCAGCAGTTCTGCGGGCTACGAGCAGTACGTC.

At least ten counts were recorded for this clonotype. This chain connects TRBV28 to TRBJ2-7; 9 nucleotides align to TRBD1. The germline V gene encodes CDR1 MDHEN and CDR2 SYDVKM. The CDR3 has 16 residues. J gave up 4 bases and V 4 bases, and 11 bases lay outside the gene matches. The CDR3 loop is CASSSNRGRELYEQYV. The DNA of the CDR3 is TGTGCCAGCAGTTCCAACAGGGGGCGGGAATTATACGAGCAGTACGTC.

This clonotype came up a few times. CDR3 sequence (DNA): TGTGCCAGCAGTTTAGAGGCCAAGGCCGGGGAGCTGTTTTTT. It translates to CASSLEAKAGELFF. The rearrangement joins TRBV12-3 or TRBV12-4 to TRBJ2-2; D remains ambiguous. The CDR3 contains 14 residues. V dropped 1 base and J dropped 6 bases, with 9 bases sitting between them.

There are a few counts of this clonotype. This chain connects TRBV28 to TRBJ2-7; D perhaps matches TRBD1 (6 bases). The CDR3 runs 15 residues. V lost 5 bases and J 3 bases, leaving 17 bases between the germline ends. Germline CDR1 MDHEN, CDR2 SYDVKM. The CDR3 DNA sequence: TGTGCCAGCAGTGCGTCCGGGACAACGTACTACGAGCAGTACGTC. Amino acids: CASSASGTTYYEQYV.

This clonotype turned up a few times. V usage is TRBV23-1 and J usage is TRBJ1-5; D may be TRBD1 (6 bases). TRBV23-1 is labeled an ORF, and its function is uncertain. The CDR3 runs to 18 residues. V was pared by 0 bases and J by 0 bases, with 15 bases between. This chain's CDR3 is CASSQSTGGTYSNQPQHF. Written as DNA, the CDR3 is TGCGCCAGCAGTCAATCGACAGGAGGGACGTATAGCAATCAGCCCCAGCATTTT.

This clonotype was picked up many times. The gene calls are TRBV4-3 and TRBJ2-3; 10 nucleotides align to TRBD2. Germline-derived CDR1 and CDR2 are LGHNA and YSLEER. This CDR3 is built from 15 residues. V trimming: 1 base; J trimming: 4 bases; junction bases outside the gene matches: 2. CDR3 sequence: CASSQASGGSDTQYF. CDR3 nucleotides: TGCGCCAGCAGCCAAGCTAGCGGGGGCTCAGATACGCAGTATTTT.

This chain uses TRBV20-1 with TRBJ1-5; TRBD1 might be the D (5 bases). Germline V gives CDR1 DFQATT, CDR2 SNEGSKA (reference sequence). This CDR3 spans 15 amino acids. Trimming left V 1 base short and J 3 bases short, with 13 bases between. For the CDR3, the DNA is TGCAGTGCTAGAGGAGGGGAGGGGAACAATCAGCCCCAGCATTTT. It specifies CSARGGEGNNQPQHF.